These 29 T cell receptor beta chains came from one sample sequenced in a study of CD8 T cells in Susac syndrome. Reverse transcription of roughly 0.5 to 1 ug RNA was carried out with random hexamers. TCRdb called the immunoSEQ multiplex PCR reads again in MiXCR, with one record for every CDR3 protein. This sample carries 160,000 or so distinct CDR3 sequences, roughly 95% of them seen once, and the ten largest clones take 0.085% to 0.095%. The sequencing input was CD4+ T cells from PBMCs. These receptors came from a human donor with multiple sclerosis.

V and J are TRBV5-1 and TRBJ1-1, with no clear D. The CDR3 extends over 13 amino acids. V was cut by 4 bases and J by 5 bases, with 12 bases left in between. From germline, CDR1 is SGHRS and CDR2 YFSETQ. Here the CDR3 DNA reads TGCGCCAGCAGCCCGGGGTCGGGGACTGAAGCTTTCTTT. Translation gives CASSPGSGTEAFF.

The chain recombines TRBV10-3 with TRBJ2-2, with D possibly matching TRBD1 (5 bases). This CDR3 is 15 amino acids long. Germline V gives CDR1 ENHRY, CDR2 SYGVKD. Trimming left V 7 bases short and J 2 bases short, with 14 bases between. For the CDR3, the DNA is TGTGCCATCACGTCTCAGGGAATAAACACCGGGGAGCTGTTTTTT. Its protein product is CAITSQGINTGELFF.

V gene TRBV3-1 combines with J gene TRBJ2-1, with D possibly TRBD2 on 6 matching bases. The CDR3 spans 14 residues. Germline V gene data show CDR1 as LGHDT and CDR2 as YNNKEL (reference sequence). V was cut by 4 bases and J by 5 bases, with 12 bases left in between. The CDR3 DNA reads TGTGCCAGCAGCCCCCGGGACTTCCACAATGAGCAGTTCTTC. The encoded protein is CASSPRDFHNEQFF.

The chain couples TRBV7-2 to TRBJ1-2, with a tentative D call TRBD1 (5 bases). Germline V lookup: CDR1 SGHTA, CDR2 FQGNSA. V was pared by 4 bases and J by 4 bases, with 13 bases between. This CDR3 region has 14 residues. The CDR3 here is CASSSLTASYGYTF. CDR3 DNA: TGTGCCAGCAGCTCCTTGACAGCTAGCTATGGCTACACCTTC.

The V call is TRBV4-2, the J call TRBJ2-1, with 7 bases fitting TRBD2. Losses at the gene ends were 4 bases for V and 5 bases for J; bases not matched to a gene: 5. This CDR3 spans 14 amino acids. Germline V lookup: CDR1 LGHNA, CDR2 YNFKEQ. CDR3 DNA: TGTGCCAGCAGCCCTAGCGGAAGCAACAATGAGCAGTTCTTC. This encodes CASSPSGSNNEQFF.

For the CDR3, the DNA is TGTGCCAGCAGGGCCCGGGCGAATCAAGAGACCCAGTACTTC. It codes for CASRARANQETQYF. This chain uses TRBV3-1 with TRBJ2-5; D gene uncertain. Trimming took 6 bases from V and 2 from J, leaving 13 bases between them. This CDR3 contains 14 residues. Looked up from germline, CDR1 is LGHDT and CDR2 is YNNKEL (reference sequence).

CDR3 sequence: CAWSVSRSSGANVLTF. As DNA, the CDR3 is TGTGCCTGGAGTGTAAGTCGGAGCTCTGGGGCCAACGTCCTGACTTTC. The chain employs TRBV30 and TRBJ2-6, with D hard to call. The CDR3 length is 16 residues. Looked up from germline, CDR1 is GTSNPN and CDR2 is SVGIG (reference sequence). Trimming stripped 0 bases from V and 0 bases from J, with 9 bases between.

The chain employs TRBV5-1 and TRBJ2-2; D gene unclear. Germline V lookup: CDR1 SGHRS, CDR2 YFSETQ. V was trimmed by 0 bases and J by 8 bases, leaving 2 bases between them. CDR3 length: 11 amino acids. For the CDR3, the DNA is TGCGCCAGCAGCTTGGAAGGGGAGCTGTTTTTT. The encoded protein is CASSLEGELFF.

V usage is TRBV29-1 and J usage is TRBJ2-2; D might be TRBD1 (5 bases). The CDR3 sequence is 15 residues long. CDR1 SQVTM and CDR2 ANQGSEA come from the germline V gene. V dropped 7 bases and J dropped 4 bases, with 19 bases sitting between them. Here the CDR3 DNA reads TGCAGCGCCACCCGACAGAGTGGGCCCACCGGGGAGCTGTTTTTT. Translated: CSATRQSGPTGELFF.

The chain employs TRBV12-3 or TRBV12-4 and TRBJ1-5, with unresolved D. With 3 bases removed from V and 6 bases from J, the gap between germline ends came to 15 bases. CDR3 length equals 15 residues. This CDR3 is CASSFSTRESQPQHF. As DNA, the CDR3 is TGTGCCAGCAGTTTCTCCACAAGGGAGTCTCAGCCCCAGCATTTT.

This chain uses TRBV29-1 with TRBJ1-3; the D gene is possibly TRBD1 (6 bases). The V gene lost 7 bases and the J gene lost 4 bases, with 17 bases spanning the gap. The CDR3 is 14 residues long. The V gene's germline CDR1 is SQVTM and CDR2 ANQGSEA. CDR3 amino acids: CSASGQGQGNTIYF. The CDR3 DNA reads as TGCAGCGCTTCCGGCCAGGGGCAAGGAAACACCATATATTTT.

This sequence joins TRBV9 and TRBJ2-2; TRBD2 aligns across 8 bases. V lost 3 bases, J lost 7 bases, and 8 bases stayed unmatched. The CDR3 contains 15 residues. Germline CDR1 SGDLS, CDR2 YYNGEE. The CDR3 DNA sequence: TGTGCCAGCAGCGACGCGAGAGCGGGAGACGGGGAGCTGTTTTTT. The encoded protein is CASSDARAGDGELFF. The whole variable domain, filled in from reference TRBV9 and TRBJ2-2, reads DSGVTQTPKHLITATGQRVTLRCSPRSGDLSVYWYQQSLDQGLQFLIQYYNGEERAKGNILERFSAQQFPDLHSELNLSSLELGDSALYFCASSDARAGDGELFFGEGSRLTVL.

This clonotype was recorded only once. The rearrangement uses TRBV10-3 and TRBJ2-5; 8 nucleotides line up with TRBD2. V shed 3 bases, J shed 4 bases, and the junction held 1 base outside the gene matches. The CDR3 contains 13 residues. Germline V gives CDR1 ENHRY, CDR2 SYGVKD. CDR3 in DNA: TGTGCCATCAGTGACGGGGGGGGAGAGACCCAGTACTTC. This codes for CAISDGGGETQYF.

J is TRBJ2-7 and V is TRBV14, with D unresolved. CDR1 is SGHDN and CDR2 is FVKESK in the germline V gene. V lost 1 base, J lost 2 bases, and 9 bases lay in between. This CDR3 spans 14 amino acids. The chain's CDR3 is CASSQGVLAYEQYF. The CDR3 nucleotides are TGTGCCAGCAGCCAAGGAGTCCTAGCCTACGAGCAGTACTTC.

The chain combines TRBV9 with TRBJ1-1, with TRBD1 as a possible D gene (6 bases). V lost 4 bases and J 4 bases, leaving 17 bases between the germline ends. CDR3 size: 15 residues. CDR1 is SGDLS, CDR2 YYNGEE, per germline. CDR3 residues: CASSPRGQLGTEAFF. The CDR3 DNA sequence: TGTGCCAGCAGCCCCAGGGGCCAGCTGGGCACTGAAGCTTTCTTT.

J is TRBJ2-3 and V is TRBV2; 11 nucleotides match TRBD2. The CDR3 is 16 residues long. The V gene's germline CDR1 is SNHLY and CDR2 FYNNEI. Losses at the gene ends were 6 bases for V and 5 bases for J; bases not matched to a gene: 10. The CDR3 DNA is TGTGCCAGCAGCCAAGCTAGCGGGAGGAGCGGAGATACGCAGTATTTT. Translating it yields CASSQASGRSGDTQYF. Looking up the rest from reference TRBV2 and TRBJ2-3 gives the full variable domain: EPEVTQTPSHQVTQMGQEVILRCVPISNHLYFYWYRQILGQKVEFLVSFYNNEISEKSEIFDDQFSVERPDGSNFTLKIRSTKLEDSAMYFCASSQASGRSGDTQYFGPGTRLTVL.

The gene calls are TRBV20-1 and TRBJ1-1; D is unresolved. Germline V gene lookup returns CDR1 DFQATT and CDR2 SNEGSKA (reference sequence). The CDR3 spans 11 residues. The ends were cut back, 8 bases at V and 1 base at J, with 8 bases in the middle. The CDR3 sequence: CSKEGNTEAFF. The CDR3 DNA reads TGCAGTAAGGAGGGGAACACTGAAGCTTTCTTT.

This clonotype was detected only once. The chain joins TRBV3-1 to TRBJ2-5; TRBD2 matches 9 bases. The CDR3 covers 13 residues. V dropped 10 bases and J dropped 2; count of bases not matched to a gene: 5. The germline gives CDR1 LGHDT, CDR2 YNNKEL (reference sequence). CDR3: CAIQGLAQETQYF. The CDR3 DNA follows: TGTGCCATCCAGGGACTAGCACAAGAGACCCAGTACTTC.

The rearrangement links TRBV5-1 to TRBJ2-5, with D possibly TRBD2 on 6 matching bases. Germline lookup yields CDR1 SGHRS and CDR2 YFSETQ. The CDR3 spans 13 residues. V lost 5 bases and J 9 bases, leaving 17 bases between the germline ends. This CDR3 is CASSSGLSGAQYF. CDR3 nucleotide sequence: TGCGCCAGCAGTTCCGGCCTATCGGGGGCCCAGTACTTC.

The chain links TRBV28 to TRBJ1-2; D might be TRBD1 (6 bases). The V gene lost 2 bases and the J gene lost 8 bases, with 12 bases spanning the gap. CDR1 MDHEN and CDR2 SYDVKM come from the germline V gene. The CDR3 spans 13 residues. The CDR3 loop reads CASSLRGAQGYTF. CDR3 DNA: TGTGCCAGCAGTTTAAGGGGGGCGCAGGGCTACACCTTC.

The chain is built from TRBV3-1 and TRBJ1-1; weak D call: TRBD1 (6 bases). Trimming removed 5 bases from V and 4 bases from J, with 14 bases in between. The CDR3 sequence is 14 residues long. Germline V gene lookup returns CDR1 LGHDT and CDR2 YNNKEL (reference sequence). CDR3 in amino acids: CASSNTGSGTEAFF. The CDR3 bases are TGTGCCAGCAGCAATACAGGGTCGGGCACTGAAGCTTTCTTT.

The rearrangement links TRBV2 to TRBJ2-2; the D is unclear. Germline CDR1 is SNHLY and CDR2 is FYNNEI. With 4 bases removed from V and 6 bases from J, the gap between germline ends came to 6 bases. The CDR3 runs to 12 residues. In nucleotides, the CDR3 is TGTGCCAGCAGTGCCCTTTCCGGGGAGCTGTTTTTT. Protein product: CASSALSGELFF.

This CDR3 reads CSAPPGPVNTGELFF. The CDR3 region has the DNA TGCAGTGCACCTCCGGGACCAGTGAACACCGGGGAGCTGTTTTTT. The chain carries TRBV20-1 and TRBJ2-2; D possibly uses TRBD1 or TRBD2 (5 bases each). V was clipped by 6 bases and J by 1 base, with 15 bases between them. This CDR3 is 15 amino acids long. Germline V CDR1 and CDR2: DFQATT, SNEGSKA (reference sequence).

The chain joins TRBV20-1 to TRBJ1-5; D is ambiguous. CDR1 DFQATT and CDR2 SNEGSKA come from the germline V gene (reference sequence). Trimming pared 2 bases from V and 11 bases from J, leaving 10 bases between. The CDR3 totals 11 residues. Written as DNA, the CDR3 is TGCAGTGCTAGATCACGGCGGTCCCAGCATTTT. Translation gives CSARSRRSQHF.

The CDR3 loop is CSARTIFNYGYTF. CDR3 nucleotides: TGCAGCGCCCGGACGATTTTTAACTATGGCTACACCTTC. The chain employs TRBV29-1 and TRBJ1-2, with D hard to call. CDR1 is SQVTM and CDR2 is ANQGSEA in the germline V gene. V was pared by 7 bases and J by 1 base, with 13 bases between. The CDR3 is made up of 13 amino acids.

The chain combines TRBV6-2 or TRBV6-3 with TRBJ1-2; D possibly corresponds to TRBD1 (6 bases). Per the germline V gene, CDR1 is MNHEY and CDR2 is SVGEGT. Trimming shortened V by 6 bases and J by 12 bases, and 29 bases separated the two germline ends. The CDR3 sequence is 16 residues long. CDR3 bases: TGTGCCAGCAGGGCCACCGGGACGCGGGAAACTAAGGGGGACACCTTC. This codes for CASRATGTRETKGDTF.

The rearrangement joins TRBV12-3 or TRBV12-4 to TRBJ2-5; D is unresolved. The CDR3 consists of 14 residues. Between the trimmed V and J ends, which lost 6 bases and 2 bases, there was a span of 13 bases. DNA for the CDR3: TGTGCCAGCAGACTATCCGGGTCACAAGAGACCCAGTACTTC. Its protein is CASRLSGSQETQYF.

The V and J genes are TRBV6-6 and TRBJ1-2; D unclear. The CDR3 covers 16 residues. Looked up from germline, CDR1 is MNHNY and CDR2 is SVGAGI (reference sequence). V was cut by 3 bases and J by 6 bases, with 20 bases left in between. In DNA, the CDR3 is TGTGCCAGCAGTTATCGGATGGGCGGCGGTCCGGATGGCTACACCTTC. This sequence encodes CASSYRMGGGPDGYTF.

The chain has TRBV2 and TRBJ2-5; possible D gene TRBD1, 5 bases. The V gene's germline CDR1 is SNHLY and CDR2 FYNNEI. Trimming cost V 5 bases and J 2 bases, with 15 bases left between them. The CDR3 totals 15 residues. CDR3 region: CASSPQGFGQETQYF. CDR3 in DNA: TGTGCCAGCAGTCCGCAGGGTTTCGGGCAAGAGACCCAGTACTTC.